This T cell receptor (beta chain) was documented in a study of cytomegalovirus exposure and HLA in healthy donors. Study-wide points: Later analysis suggested most CMV-associated TCR beta chains were HLA-restricted. Most TCR sequences were uncommon, yet certain public TCRs appeared in many donors. A few CMV-associated chains were confirmed in vitro to be specific for CMV antigens.

As concerns this clone: Its antigen is unknown.

The study ran its PCR with 60 Vbeta and 13 Jbeta primers. Here immunoSEQ multiplex PCR was the method, and the copy in TCRdb shows in-frame clones only, minus some. The top ten clones hold approximately 2.4% of a sample with hundreds of thousands of clones, roughly 90% of them seen once. Sequencing was carried out using PBMCs. The sequence was collected from a woman between 18 and 29 years old in good health and CMV-seronegative.

The DNA of the CDR3 is TGTGCCAGCAGCTTAAGAAGCGGGGGGGGTGGAGAGACCCAGTACTTC. Its protein product is CASSLRSGGGGETQYF. The V and J genes are TRBV13 and TRBJ2-5, with 10 bases lining up with TRBD2. The germline V gene has CDR1 PRHDT and CDR2 FYEKMQ (reference sequence). V was clipped by 2 bases and J by 4 bases; unmatched bases: 7. This CDR3 region has 16 residues. Using reference TRBV13 and TRBJ2-5 for the parts outside the CDR3, the full variable domain is AAGVIQSPRHLIKEKRETATLKCYPIPRHDTVYWYQQGPGQDPQFLISFYEKMQSDKGSIPDRFSAQQFSDYHSELNMSSLELGDSALYFCASSLRSGGGGETQYFGPGTRLLVL.